Here is one T cell receptor beta chain with its context. Its antigen is not known. The sample originates from a study of cytomegalovirus exposure and HLA in healthy donors. Whole-study findings and limits: The productive fraction for most TCR beta V segments was about 87% or about 30% in an earlier analysis. Likely technical artifact: a cluster of highly shared sequence variants.

Trimming cost V 7 bases and J 2 bases, with 18 bases left between them. In germline, CDR1 is SGHTA, CDR2 FQGNSA. The CDR3 has 15 residues. With 60 Vbeta and 13 Jbeta primers, the PCR was carried out. Assay used: immunoSEQ multiplex PCR; TCRdb lists only in-frame clones, some missing. The sample includes some 200,000 clones, approximately 79% of them seen just once. The source is a man aged 35-49 years in good health and CMV-seropositive. The rearrangement joins TRBV7-2 to TRBJ2-7, with a possible D match to TRBD2 (6 bases). Sequenced material: PBMCs. CDR3 sequence (DNA): TGTGCCAGCACATCAGCGGGCTTCCAGCCCTACGAGCAGTACTTC. It encodes CASTSAGFQPYEQYF.